The TCR beta chain under discussion was sequenced for a study of T cell repertoires in cytomegalovirus infection. About the study: Recently identified HLA-C-restricted CMV epitopes were used, and well-studied HLA-B-restricted CMV epitopes were used as well. Matching HLA type and CMV infection were both indicated by public TCR beta signatures. Study-wide points: HLA-C-restricted CMV-specific TCR beta clonotypes prevailed in the ex vivo response.

From the reads, TCRdb called clonotypes with MiXCR, one entry per CDR3 protein. The sample lists about 51,000 distinct CDR3 sequences, over 15% occurring once. The CDR3 is 15 amino acids. Germline-derived CDR1 and CDR2 are LNHDA and SQIVND (reference sequence). V shed 9 bases and J 6 bases; nucleotides not matched to a gene: 11. This clonotype was picked up many times. Its antigen is not identified. The gene calls are TRBV19 and TRBJ2-2; 9 bases map to TRBD1. The clonotype comes from a human donor in good health (CMV status not recorded). Some clones in this sample may be carry-over from other donors' samples. The sample here was CD8+ T cells from cultured PBMCs, taken from culture after CMV antigen stimulation. CDR3 loop: CASTLGQGHAGELFF. The CDR3 DNA follows: TGTGCCAGCACCCTGGGACAGGGACACGCCGGGGAGCTGTTTTTT.